The source of this TCR beta chain is a study of shared clonotypes between healthy human individuals. Germline V gene lookup returns CDR1 GTSNPN and CDR2 SVGIG (reference sequence). V was cut by 3 bases and J by 2 bases, with 12 bases left in between. This CDR3 spans 14 amino acids. Broader study findings: Lower generation probabilities were found for non-shared clonotypes than for those shared by all four donors.

Only in-frame clones appear in the TCRdb table, and some are missing; sequencing was by immunoSEQ multiplex PCR. Here the sample spans 1.6 million or so clones, roughly 96% being singletons. To note about this clone: As yet, its antigen is unknown.

This sequence was found in a man aged 25 to 40 in good health. The chain uses TRBV30 and TRBJ2-3; D uncertain. Sequenced input: naive CD4+ T cells sorted from blood. Subset specified: CD45RA+ positively selected. CDR3 bases: TGTGCCTGGAGCGGAGTTGGAGTCACAGATACGCAGTATTTT. This sequence encodes CAWSGVGVTDTQYF.